The clone carrying this TCR beta chain was observed a handful of times. Trimming took off 0 bases at V and 0 bases at J, with 6 bases between the two ends. In germline, CDR1 is MNHEY, CDR2 SVGEGT. The CDR3 runs to 14 residues. Amplification of TCR beta used genomic DNA extracted from peripheral blood. The source of the sample is a study of T cell repertoires in aging, cancer and after chemotherapy. Study-level information: Donor ages fell into six groups from 30 or younger up to 70 or older. The full dataset contained roughly 9 million TCR reads.

Multiplex touch-down PCR with TRB-A/B primers amplified rearranged V-D-J TRB sequences. One entry per CDR3 protein, called by TCRdb with MiXCR from the multiplex PCR reads. The sample has roughly 3,500 distinct CDR3 sequences, about 25% seen once. Sequenced input: blood. This TCR derives from a human donor with a solid tumor. The rearrangement uses TRBV6-2 or TRBV6-3 and TRBJ2-7, with a tentative D call TRBD2 (6 bases). The chain's CDR3 is CASSYSSGSYEQYF. For the CDR3, the DNA is TGTGCCAGCAGTTACTCTAGCGGCTCCTACGAGCAGTACTTC.